One and the same sample provided the 5 T cell receptor beta chains below, sequenced in a study of blood T cell repertoires in COVID-19. TCRdb's table, derived via immunoSEQ multiplex PCR, lists solely in-frame clones and lacks some. In the table there are 300,000 to 450,000 clones, approximately 87% of which are singletons. The sequenced sample consisted of PBMCs or T cells enriched from blood (not recorded which). The receptors were sampled from a man aged 25-40 years who had recovered from COVID-19.

The chain combines TRBV4-1 with TRBJ2-3; TRBD1 might be the D (6 bases). This CDR3 has 15 amino acids. V was cut by 1 base and J by 1 base, with 9 bases left in between. In germline, CDR1 is MGHRA, CDR2 YSYEKL. CDR3 sequence reads: CASSQVGQRTDTQYF. The DNA for the CDR3 is TGCGCCAGCAGCCAAGTAGGACAGCGCACAGATACGCAGTATTTT.

The J gene is TRBJ1-1, the V gene TRBV5-1, with 12 positions matching TRBD1. CDR3 length equals 15 residues. The J segment lost 1 base and the V segment lost 4 bases, leaving 2 bases of the junction unmatched. Per the germline V gene, CDR1 is SGHRS and CDR2 is YFSETQ. CDR3 sequence reads: CASSGTGGTNTEAFF. For the CDR3, the DNA is TGCGCCAGCAGCGGGACAGGGGGCACGAACACTGAAGCTTTCTTT.

The chain employs TRBV9 and TRBJ1-2; no clear D. There are 17 residues in the CDR3. The V gene's germline CDR1 is SGDLS and CDR2 YYNGEE. Trimming took off 0 bases at V and 8 bases at J, with 23 bases between the two ends. CDR3 in amino acids: CASSVDEDPRGIWGYTF. In DNA form, the CDR3 reads TGTGCCAGCAGCGTAGATGAGGATCCCCGTGGCATATGGGGCTACACCTTC.

CDR3 coding DNA: TGTGCCAGCAGTGATTCGAGGGACTCCCCCCTATACCAGCCCCAGCATTTT. Residues: CASSDSRDSPLYQPQHF. This rearrangement joins TRBV25-1 to TRBJ1-5; D might be TRBD1 (5 bases). Between the trimmed V and J ends, which lost 3 bases and 7 bases, there was a span of 22 bases. The CDR3 extends over 17 amino acids. From germline, CDR1 is MGHDK and CDR2 SYGVNS.

The chain joins TRBV20-1 to TRBJ2-3; D is perhaps TRBD2 (5 bases). The CDR3 has 11 amino acids. V was pared by 6 bases and J by 7 bases, with 11 bases between. Germline V CDR1 and CDR2: DFQATT, SNEGSKA (reference sequence). CDR3 in DNA: TGCAGTGCAGTTGTCGGGAATACGCAGTATTTT. The encoded protein is CSAVVGNTQYF.